The clone carrying this TCR beta chain was observed many times. No antigen is known for it. About a million sorted CD4+ or CD8+ T cells made each library. Each TCR transcript was tagged with a 10-nucleotide random UMI during 5'RACE. Whenever a sequencing run was performed, it yielded over 170 million TCR-beta sequences from 15-18 subjects. TCRdb re-called the 5' RACE reads through MiXCR, storing one row per CDR3 protein. This repertoire shows some 19,000 distinct CDR3 sequences, approximately 15% found once; its top ten account for around 7%. With 5 bases removed from V and 0 bases from J, the gap between germline ends came to 9 bases. Germline CDR1 is SGHRS and CDR2 is YFSETQ. The CDR3 consists of 13 residues. These data belong to a study of neurological immune-mediated disorders. Study results and limitations: Falling below healthy controls, multiple sclerosis showed the least TCR clonal expansion, while HTLV-1-associated myelopathy showed the most.

Sequenced sample: CD8+ T cells from blood. The chain recombines TRBV5-1 with TRBJ2-7, with a possible D match to TRBD1 (5 bases). The receptor was isolated from a woman aged 18 to 35 with multiple sclerosis. CDR3 in DNA: TGCGCCAGCAGGGACACCGCCTCCTACGAGCAGTACTTC. Protein: CASRDTASYEQYF.